This T cell receptor (beta chain) was sequenced during a study of T cells in Graves' hyperthyroidism and ophthalmopathy. Study as a whole: Peripheral blood draws took place at initial diagnosis, ahead of any treatment. Overall study findings and caveats: By a 13 V-J model, ophthalmopathy was set apart from stable hyperthyroidism.

Hyperthyroidism patients were newly diagnosed, had disease duration under 2 months, and were aged 18 to 65 years. This clonotype was seen at least ten times. Its antigen is unidentified. This CDR3 has 14 amino acids. CDR1 and CDR2 from the germline V gene are DFQATT and SNEGSKA (reference sequence). V was clipped by 1 base and J by 5 bases; unmatched bases: 6. What was amplified from RNA transcripts were TCR beta CDR3 regions. HTBI primers drove first-round RT-PCR of the TCR CDR3. In TCRdb, the multiplex PCR reads were re-called with MiXCR into one record per CDR3 protein. The sample lists a few hundred thousand distinct CDR3 sequences, 15% to 19% occurring once.

This sequence was found in a woman aged 30 to 39 with Graves' hyperthyroidism. Sequencing was performed on blood. This chain links TRBV20-1 with TRBJ2-7, with 9 bases lining up with TRBD2. The DNA of the CDR3 is TGCAGTGCTAGAGTTAGCGGGAGTCTCCACGAGCAGTACTTC. Protein product: CSARVSGSLHEQYF.